Given below is one TCR beta chain in context. Its antigen is not identified. Per the germline V gene, CDR1 is ENHRY and CDR2 is SYGVKD. The CDR3 length is 16 residues. The ends lost 6 bases at V and 0 bases at J; junction bases unmatched: 5. Authors' methods: For the immunoSEQ data, sequences were junction-only without quality scores, so filtering differed. Some clones are missing from TCRdb's copy, which holds only in-frame ones; the method was immunoSEQ multiplex PCR. V and J calls and clone size are given by that table; D and trimming were obtained from the DNA. The sample comprises 1.4 million or so clones, 98% of which are singletons, and under 0.45% rests with the top ten. The record originates from a study of shared clonotypes between healthy human individuals. Findings and caveats of the study: Larger estimated richness was generally seen in naive subsets than in memory subsets. Tissues were not sampled, only blood, and their repertoires likely differ. Roughly 5.3% of naive CD4 clonotypes were common to a handful of donors.

Sequenced: naive CD4+ T cells sorted from blood. Regarding subset: CD45RA+ positively selected. The chain employs TRBV10-3 and TRBJ2-1; 10 positions match TRBD2. The TCR originated in a man aged 25-45 years in good health. The CDR3 loop reads CAIRPTSGSSYNEQFF. For the CDR3, the DNA is TGTGCCATCAGGCCGACTAGCGGGTCCTCCTACAATGAGCAGTTCTTC.